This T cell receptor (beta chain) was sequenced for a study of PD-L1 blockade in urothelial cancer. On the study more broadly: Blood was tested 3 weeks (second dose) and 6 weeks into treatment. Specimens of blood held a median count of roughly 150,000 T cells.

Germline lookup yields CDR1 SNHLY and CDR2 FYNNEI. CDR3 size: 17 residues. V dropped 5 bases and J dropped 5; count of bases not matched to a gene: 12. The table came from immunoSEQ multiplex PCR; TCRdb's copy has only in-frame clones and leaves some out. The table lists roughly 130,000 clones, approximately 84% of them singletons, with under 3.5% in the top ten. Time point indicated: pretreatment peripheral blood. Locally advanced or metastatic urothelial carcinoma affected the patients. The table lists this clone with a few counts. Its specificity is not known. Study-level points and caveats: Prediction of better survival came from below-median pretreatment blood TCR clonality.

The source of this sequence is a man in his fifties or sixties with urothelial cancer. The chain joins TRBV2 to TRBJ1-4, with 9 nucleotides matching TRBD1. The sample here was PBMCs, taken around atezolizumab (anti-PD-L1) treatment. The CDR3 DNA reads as TGTGCCAGCAGTCTGCGGACAGGGGCGGGGGCGAATGAAAAACTGTTTTTT. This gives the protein CASSLRTGAGANEKLFF.